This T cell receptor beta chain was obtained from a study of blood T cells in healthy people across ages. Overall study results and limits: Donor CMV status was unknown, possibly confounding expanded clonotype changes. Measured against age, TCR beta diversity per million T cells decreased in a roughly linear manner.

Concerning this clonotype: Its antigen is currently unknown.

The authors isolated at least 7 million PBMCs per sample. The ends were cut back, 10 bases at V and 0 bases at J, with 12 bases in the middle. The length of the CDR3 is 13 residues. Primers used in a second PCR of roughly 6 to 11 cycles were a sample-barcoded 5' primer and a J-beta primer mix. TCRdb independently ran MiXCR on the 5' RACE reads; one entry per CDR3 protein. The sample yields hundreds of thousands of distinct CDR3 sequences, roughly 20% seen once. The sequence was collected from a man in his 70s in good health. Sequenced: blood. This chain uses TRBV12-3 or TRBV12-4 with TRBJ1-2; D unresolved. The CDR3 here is CATIDESNYGYTF. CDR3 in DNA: TGTGCCACCATAGACGAGTCTAACTATGGCTACACCTTC.